The clone carrying this TCR beta chain came up a few times. The antigen remains undetermined. The data stem from a study of beta chain features in type 1 diabetes. Looking at the study overall: Patients were similar to healthy donors in age and gender (as well as in cell yields). Study-level findings and limits: PCR, the amplification step, might favor shorter templates, equally in patients and controls. Researchers reported that naive, central memory and Treg TCRB repertoires appeared more similar in patients than in healthy donors. Significant though moderate, a shortening of TCRB CDR3s appeared in all four CD4+ subsets of Type 1 diabetes patients.

The entirety of the isolated RNA underwent reverse transcription, so expressed TCRB transcripts were sequenced. Roughly 3.4 million reads were obtained on average from naive, central memory and regulatory T cell samples. TCRdb's copy holds only in-frame clones and misses some; the assay was immunoSEQ multiplex PCR. The table has 230,000 or so clones, approximately 16% seen once. The CDR3 contains 11 residues. V lost 6 bases to trimming and J lost 12 bases; unmatched junction nucleotides: 7. The germline gives CDR1 DFQATT, CDR2 SNEGSKA (reference sequence). The clonotype was recovered from a man aged 25 to 40 with type 1 diabetes. The chain recombines TRBV20-1 with TRBJ2-1, with 8 bases fitting TRBD2. Sequenced sample: naive CD4+ T cells from blood. This CDR3 is CSAEIAGRQFF. The CDR3 bases are TGCAGTGCCGAGATAGCGGGGAGGCAGTTCTTC.